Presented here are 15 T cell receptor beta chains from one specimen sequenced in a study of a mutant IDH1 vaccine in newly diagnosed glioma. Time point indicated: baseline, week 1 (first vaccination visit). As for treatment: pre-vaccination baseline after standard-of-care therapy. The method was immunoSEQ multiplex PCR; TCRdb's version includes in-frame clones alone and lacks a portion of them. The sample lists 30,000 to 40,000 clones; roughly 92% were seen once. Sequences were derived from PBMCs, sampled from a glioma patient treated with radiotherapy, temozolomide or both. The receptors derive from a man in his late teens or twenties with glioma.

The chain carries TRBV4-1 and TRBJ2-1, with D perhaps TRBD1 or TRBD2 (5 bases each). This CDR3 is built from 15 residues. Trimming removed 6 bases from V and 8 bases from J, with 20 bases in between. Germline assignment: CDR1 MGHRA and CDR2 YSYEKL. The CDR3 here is CASRGDRGGNYEQFF. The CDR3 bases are TGCGCCAGCAGGGGAGATAGGGGCGGAAACTATGAGCAGTTCTTC.

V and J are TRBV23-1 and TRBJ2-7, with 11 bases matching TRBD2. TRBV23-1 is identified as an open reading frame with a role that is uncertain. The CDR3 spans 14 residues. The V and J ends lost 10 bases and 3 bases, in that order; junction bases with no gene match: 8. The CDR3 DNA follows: TGCGCCAACGTACCCGGGACTAGCGGCTACGAGCAGTACTTC. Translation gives CANVPGTSGYEQYF.

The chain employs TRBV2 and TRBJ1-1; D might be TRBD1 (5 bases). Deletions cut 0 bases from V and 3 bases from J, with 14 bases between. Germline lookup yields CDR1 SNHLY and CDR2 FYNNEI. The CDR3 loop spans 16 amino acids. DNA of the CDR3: TGTGCCAGCAGTGAAGCGGGACCAGTAATACACACTGAAGCTTTCTTT. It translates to CASSEAGPVIHTEAFF.

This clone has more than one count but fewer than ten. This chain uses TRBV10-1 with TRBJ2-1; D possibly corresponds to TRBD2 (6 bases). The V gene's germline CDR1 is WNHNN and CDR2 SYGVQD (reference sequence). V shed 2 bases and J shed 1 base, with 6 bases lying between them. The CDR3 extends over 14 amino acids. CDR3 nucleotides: TGCGCCAGCAGTGAGCGGGAGTCCTACAATGAGCAGTTCTTC. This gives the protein CASSERESYNEQFF.

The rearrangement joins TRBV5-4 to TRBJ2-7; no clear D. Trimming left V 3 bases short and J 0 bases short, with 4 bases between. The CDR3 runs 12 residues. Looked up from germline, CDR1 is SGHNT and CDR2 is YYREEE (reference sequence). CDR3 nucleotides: TGTGCCAGCAGCTCCGCCTCCTACGAGCAGTACTTC. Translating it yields CASSSASYEQYF.

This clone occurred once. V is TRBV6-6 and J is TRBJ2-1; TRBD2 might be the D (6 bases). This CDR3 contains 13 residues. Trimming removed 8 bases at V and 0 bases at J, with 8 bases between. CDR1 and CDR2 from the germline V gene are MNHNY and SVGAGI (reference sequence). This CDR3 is CASGRTSYNEQFF. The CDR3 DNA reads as TGTGCCAGCGGGAGGACCTCCTACAATGAGCAGTTCTTC.

CDR3 bases: TGTGCCAGCAGCATTCAGATTAACACTGAAGCTTTCTTT. It translates to CASSIQINTEAFF. The gene calls are TRBV6-1 and TRBJ1-1; no clear D gene. The V and J ends lost 6 bases and 2 bases respectively, with 10 bases between them. Per germline, CDR1 MNHNS and CDR2 SASEGT. The CDR3 has 13 residues.

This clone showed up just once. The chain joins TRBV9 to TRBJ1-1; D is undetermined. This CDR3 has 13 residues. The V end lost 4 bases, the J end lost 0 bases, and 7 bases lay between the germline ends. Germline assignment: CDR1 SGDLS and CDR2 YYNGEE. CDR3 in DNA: TGTGCCAGCAGCCCACATGTGAACACTGAAGCTTTCTTT. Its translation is CASSPHVNTEAFF. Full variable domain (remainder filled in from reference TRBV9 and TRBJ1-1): DSGVTQTPKHLITATGQRVTLRCSPRSGDLSVYWYQQSLDQGLQFLIQYYNGEERAKGNILERFSAQQFPDLHSELNLSSLELGDSALYFCASSPHVNTEAFFGQGTRLTVV.

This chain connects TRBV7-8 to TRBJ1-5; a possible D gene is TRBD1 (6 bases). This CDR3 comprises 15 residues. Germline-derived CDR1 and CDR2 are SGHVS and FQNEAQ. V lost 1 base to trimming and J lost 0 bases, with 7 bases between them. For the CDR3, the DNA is TGTGCCAGCAGCTTAGGGACAGCTAGCAATCAGCCCCAGCATTTT. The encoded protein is CASSLGTASNQPQHF.

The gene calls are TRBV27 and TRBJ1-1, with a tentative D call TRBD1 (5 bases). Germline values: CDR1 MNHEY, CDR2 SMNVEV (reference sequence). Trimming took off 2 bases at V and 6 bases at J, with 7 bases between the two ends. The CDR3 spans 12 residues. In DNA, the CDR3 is TGTGCCAGCAGTTTACGGGGGGCTGAAGCTTTCTTT. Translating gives CASSLRGAEAFF.

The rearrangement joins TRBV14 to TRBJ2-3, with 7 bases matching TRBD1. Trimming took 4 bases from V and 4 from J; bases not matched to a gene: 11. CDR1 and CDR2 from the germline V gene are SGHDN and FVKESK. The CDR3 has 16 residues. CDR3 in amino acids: CASSPRQGLGADTQYF. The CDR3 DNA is TGTGCCAGCAGCCCGCGACAGGGTCTCGGGGCAGATACGCAGTATTTT.

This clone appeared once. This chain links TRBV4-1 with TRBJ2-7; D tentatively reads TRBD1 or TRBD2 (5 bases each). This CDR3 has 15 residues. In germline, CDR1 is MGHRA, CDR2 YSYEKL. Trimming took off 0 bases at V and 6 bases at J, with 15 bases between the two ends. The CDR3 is CASSQDWGPTREQYF. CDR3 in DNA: TGCGCCAGCAGCCAAGATTGGGGACCGACCCGCGAGCAGTACTTC.

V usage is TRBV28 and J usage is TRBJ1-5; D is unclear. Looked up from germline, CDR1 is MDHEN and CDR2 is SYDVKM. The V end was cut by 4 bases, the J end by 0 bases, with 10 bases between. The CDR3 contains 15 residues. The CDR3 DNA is TGTGCCAGCAGTTACCTCGGGTATAGCAATCAGCCCCAGCATTTT. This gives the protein CASSYLGYSNQPQHF.

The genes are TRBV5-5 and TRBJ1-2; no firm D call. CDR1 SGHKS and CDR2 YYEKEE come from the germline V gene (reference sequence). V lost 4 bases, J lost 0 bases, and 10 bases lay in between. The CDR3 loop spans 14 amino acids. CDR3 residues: CASSIGVANYGYTF. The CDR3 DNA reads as TGTGCCAGCAGCATAGGAGTAGCTAACTATGGCTACACCTTC.

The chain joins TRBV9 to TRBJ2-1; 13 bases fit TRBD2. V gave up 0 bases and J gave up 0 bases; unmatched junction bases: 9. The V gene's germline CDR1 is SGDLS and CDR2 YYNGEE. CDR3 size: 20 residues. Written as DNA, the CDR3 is TGTGCCAGCAGCGTAGAAGGTGGGGGACTAGCGGGACTCTCCTACAATGAGCAGTTCTTC. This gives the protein CASSVEGGGLAGLSYNEQFF.